The present T cell receptor (beta chain) was sequenced within a study of cytomegalovirus exposure and HLA in healthy donors. Study findings and constraints: Later, TCR association rates were found to vary by HLA locus, highest for DRB1 and lowest for HLA-C.

The V gene's germline CDR1 is SGHRS and CDR2 YFSETQ. V dropped 6 bases and J dropped 2; count of bases not matched to a gene: 7. The CDR3 runs to 15 residues. Unrecorded immune exposures were likely, despite nominal health at sampling. Regarding this clone: The antigen is unknown.

PCR involved 60 Vbeta and 13 Jbeta primers. Clones were sequenced by immunoSEQ multiplex PCR, and TCRdb holds only the in-frame ones, with some missing. The sample has around 100,000 clones, 81% seen once. This chain connects TRBV5-1 to TRBJ2-7; 11 nucleotides match TRBD2. The sample consisted of PBMCs. The sequence derives from a man in his forties in good health and CMV-seropositive. CDR3 nucleotide sequence: TGCGCCAGCACCCTAGCGGGGGGCTCCACCTACGAGCAGTACTTC. Encoded protein: CASTLAGGSTYEQYF.